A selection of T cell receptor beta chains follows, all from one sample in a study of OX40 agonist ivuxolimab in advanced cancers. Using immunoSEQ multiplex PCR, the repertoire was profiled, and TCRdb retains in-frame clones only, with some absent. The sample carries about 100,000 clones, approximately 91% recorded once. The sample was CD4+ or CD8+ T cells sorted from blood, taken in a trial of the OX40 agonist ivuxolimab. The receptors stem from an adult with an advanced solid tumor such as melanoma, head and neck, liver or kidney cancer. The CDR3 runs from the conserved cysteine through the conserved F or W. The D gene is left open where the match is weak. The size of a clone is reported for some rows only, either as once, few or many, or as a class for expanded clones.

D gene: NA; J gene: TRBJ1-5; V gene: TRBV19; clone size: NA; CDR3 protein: CASSRREGSQPQHF; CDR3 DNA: TGTGCCAGTAGTAGGAGGGAAGGGTCTCAGCCCCAGCATTTT
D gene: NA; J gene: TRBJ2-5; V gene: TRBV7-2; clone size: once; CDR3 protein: CASSSLGGHEETQYF; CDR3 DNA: TGTGCCAGCAGCTCGCTCGGGGGGCATGAGGAGACCCAGTACTTC
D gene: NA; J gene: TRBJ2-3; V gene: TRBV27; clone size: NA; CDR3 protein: CASSSWGTDTQYF; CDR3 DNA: TGTGCCAGCAGTTCATGGGGCACAGATACGCAGTATTTT
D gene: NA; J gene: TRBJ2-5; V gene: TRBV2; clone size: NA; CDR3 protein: CASSEAAVTTQYF; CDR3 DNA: TGTGCCAGCAGTGAAGCAGCAGTAACCACCCAGTACTTC
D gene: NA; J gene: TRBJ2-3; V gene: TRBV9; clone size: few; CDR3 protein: CASSVETEDTQYF; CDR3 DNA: TGTGCCAGCAGCGTAGAAACAGAAGATACGCAGTATTTT
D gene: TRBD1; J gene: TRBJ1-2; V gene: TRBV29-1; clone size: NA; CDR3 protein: CSAGTGGYYGYTF; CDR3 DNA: TGCAGCGCCGGGACAGGGGGTTACTATGGCTACACCTTC
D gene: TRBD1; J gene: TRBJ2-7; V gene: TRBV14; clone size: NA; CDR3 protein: CASSQDRTYEQYF; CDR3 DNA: TGTGCCAGCAGCCAGGACAGGACCTACGAGCAGTACTTC
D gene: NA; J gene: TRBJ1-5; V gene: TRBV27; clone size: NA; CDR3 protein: CASSFGGARNQPQHF; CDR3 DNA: TGTGCCAGCAGTTTTGGGGGGGCACGCAATCAGCCCCAGCATTTT
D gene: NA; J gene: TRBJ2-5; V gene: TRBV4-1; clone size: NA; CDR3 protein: CASSHERLNQETQYF; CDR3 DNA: TGCGCCAGCAGCCATGAAAGACTAAATCAAGAGACCCAGTACTTC
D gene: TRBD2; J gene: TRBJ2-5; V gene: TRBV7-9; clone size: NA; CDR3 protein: CASSLELAGQETQYF; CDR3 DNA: TGTGCCAGCAGCTTAGAGCTAGCGGGCCAAGAGACCCAGTACTTC
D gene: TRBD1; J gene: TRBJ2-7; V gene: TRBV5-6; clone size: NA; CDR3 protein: CASRTQGAGEQYF; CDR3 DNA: TGTGCCAGCAGGACCCAGGGGGCTGGCGAGCAGTACTTC
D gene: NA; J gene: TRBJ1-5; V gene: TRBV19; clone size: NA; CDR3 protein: CASTPSIPGGNQPQHF; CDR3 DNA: TGTGCCAGTACTCCCAGTATCCCTGGAGGCAATCAGCCCCAGCATTTT
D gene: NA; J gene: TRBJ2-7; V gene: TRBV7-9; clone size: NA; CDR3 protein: CASSSVTSNEQYF; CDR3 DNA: TGTGCCAGCAGCTCCGTTACTAGCAACGAGCAGTACTTC
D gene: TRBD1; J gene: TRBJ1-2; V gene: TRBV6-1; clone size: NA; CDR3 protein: CASTRTGAGYGYTF; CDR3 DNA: TGTGCCAGCACCCGGACAGGGGCGGGCTATGGCTACACCTTC
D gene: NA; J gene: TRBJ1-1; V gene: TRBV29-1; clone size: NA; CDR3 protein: CSGGLSGGEAFF; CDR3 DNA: TGCAGCGGGGGGCTTTCGGGCGGTGAAGCTTTCTTT
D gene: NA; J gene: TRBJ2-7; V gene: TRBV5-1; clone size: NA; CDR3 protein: CASSLDRLYEQYF; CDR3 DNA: TGCGCCAGCAGCTTGGACAGGCTCTACGAGCAGTACTTC
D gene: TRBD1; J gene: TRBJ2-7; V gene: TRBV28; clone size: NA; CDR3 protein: CASRRTGNYEQYF; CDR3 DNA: TGTGCCAGCCGTCGGACAGGGAACTACGAGCAGTACTTC
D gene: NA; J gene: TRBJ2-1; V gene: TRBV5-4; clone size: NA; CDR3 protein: CASSHNTDEQFF; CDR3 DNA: TGTGCCAGCAGCCACAATACGGATGAGCAGTTCTTC
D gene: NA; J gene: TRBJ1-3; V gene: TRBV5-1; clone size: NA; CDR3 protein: CASSLGRGSGNTIYF; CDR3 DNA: TGCGCCAGCAGCTTGGGCAGGGGCTCTGGAAACACCATATATTTT
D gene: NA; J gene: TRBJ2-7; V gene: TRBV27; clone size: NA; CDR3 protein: CASSLGLGGLGEQYF; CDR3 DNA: TGTGCCAGCAGTTTGGGCTTAGGAGGGCTGGGGGAGCAGTACTTC
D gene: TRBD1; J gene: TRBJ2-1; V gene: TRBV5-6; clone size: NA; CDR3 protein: CASSFDRGGGNEQFF; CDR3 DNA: TGTGCCAGCAGTTTTGACAGGGGAGGTGGGAATGAGCAGTTCTTC
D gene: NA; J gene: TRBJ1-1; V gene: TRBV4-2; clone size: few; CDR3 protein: CASSQEFWVQRGNTEAFF; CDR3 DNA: TGTGCCAGCAGCCAAGAGTTTTGGGTCCAGCGCGGGAACACTGAAGCTTTCTTT
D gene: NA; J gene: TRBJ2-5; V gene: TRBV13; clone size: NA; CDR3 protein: CASSRGLPQETQYF; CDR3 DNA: TGTGCCAGCAGCCGGGGACTCCCCCAAGAGACCCAGTACTTC
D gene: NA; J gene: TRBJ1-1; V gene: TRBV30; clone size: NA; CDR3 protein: CAWKGLGTEAFF; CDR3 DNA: TGTGCCTGGAAGGGATTGGGGACTGAAGCTTTCTTT
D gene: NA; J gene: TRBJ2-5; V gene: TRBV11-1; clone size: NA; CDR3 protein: CASSLRETRSETQYF; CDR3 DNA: TGTGCCAGCAGTTTACGGGAGACTAGGTCAGAGACCCAGTACTTC
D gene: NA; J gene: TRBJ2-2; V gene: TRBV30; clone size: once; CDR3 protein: CAWSVRGTGELFF; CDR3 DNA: TGTGCCTGGAGTGTACGGGGCACCGGGGAGCTGTTTTTT
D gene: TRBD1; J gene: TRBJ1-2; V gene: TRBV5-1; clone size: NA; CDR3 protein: CASKVGQGGSYTF; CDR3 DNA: TGCGCCAGCAAGGTGGGACAGGGCGGGAGCTACACCTTC
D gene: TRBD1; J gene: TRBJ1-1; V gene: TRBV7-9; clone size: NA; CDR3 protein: CASSLFNRGNTEAFF; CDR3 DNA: TGTGCCAGCAGCTTATTCAACAGGGGGAACACTGAAGCTTTCTTT
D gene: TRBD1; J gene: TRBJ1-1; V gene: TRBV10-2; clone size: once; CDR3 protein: CASSRDSLNTEAFF; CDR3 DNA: TGCGCCAGCAGTAGGGACAGCCTGAACACTGAAGCTTTCTTT
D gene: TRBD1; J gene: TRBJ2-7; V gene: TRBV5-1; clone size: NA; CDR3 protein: CASSFRPWGQGQRSSYEQYF; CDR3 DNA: TGCGCCAGCAGCTTCAGGCCATGGGGACAGGGCCAAAGGAGCTCCTACGAGCAGTACTTC
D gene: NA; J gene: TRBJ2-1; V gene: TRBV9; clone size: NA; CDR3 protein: CASSVVGAGHEQFF; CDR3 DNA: TGTGCCAGCAGCGTAGTCGGAGCGGGTCATGAGCAGTTCTTC
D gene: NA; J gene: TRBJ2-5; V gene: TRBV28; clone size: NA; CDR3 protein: CASSLEGRWGETQYF; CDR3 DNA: TGTGCCAGCAGTTTGGAGGGACGCTGGGGAGAGACCCAGTACTTC
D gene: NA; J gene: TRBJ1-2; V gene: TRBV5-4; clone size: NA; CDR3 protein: CASSLLEGREPSGGYTF; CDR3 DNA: TGTGCCAGCAGCTTGCTCGAGGGAAGGGAACCCTCAGGCGGCTACACCTTC
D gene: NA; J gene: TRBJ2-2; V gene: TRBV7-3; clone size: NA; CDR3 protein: CASSSQRLNTGELFF; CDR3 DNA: TGTGCCAGCAGCTCCCAGAGGTTGAACACCGGGGAGCTGTTTTTT
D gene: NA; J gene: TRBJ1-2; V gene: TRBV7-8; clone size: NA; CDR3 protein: CASSLAEAGRAGYTF; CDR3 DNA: TGTGCCAGCAGCTTAGCAGAAGCGGGCCGCGCTGGCTACACCTTC